The sequence of this T cell receptor (beta chain) was determined in a study of glioma-infiltrating T cells after dendritic cell vaccination. Study-level background: Dendritic cell vaccination trial patients had either newly diagnosed or recurrent glioblastoma. Three intradermal dendritic cell vaccine injections were given every two weeks.

This sample's time point: after dendritic cell vaccination, including at tumor progression/relapse. Patients had residual fresh-frozen tumor tissue and more than two years of survival data. Primers: 60 V beta forward and 13 J beta reverse. Profiled with immunoSEQ multiplex PCR; TCRdb holds only in-frame clones, not every one. This sample has about 50,000 clones, with around nine tenths found just once. CDR3 length: 13 amino acids. The germline gives CDR1 MNHEY, CDR2 SMNVEV (reference sequence). Deletions cut 3 bases from V and 11 bases from J, with 16 bases between. The starting material was blood, obtained after dendritic cell vaccination. This TCR was sampled from a human donor with glioblastoma. The genes are TRBV27 and TRBJ1-2; D call uncertain. The CDR3 loop reads CASSFRGATYYTF. The DNA for the CDR3 is TGTGCCAGCAGTTTTCGTGGAGCTACCTATTACACCTTC.